This TCR beta chain was sequenced during a study of OX40 agonist ivuxolimab in advanced cancers. Study-wide background: Of mixed ages from about 23 to 90 and averaging roughly 60 years, the group was 65% to 85% male.

Assay used: immunoSEQ multiplex PCR; TCRdb lists only in-frame clones, some missing. Here the sample spans around 57,000 clones, around 92% being singletons. CDR1 and CDR2 (germline): MNHEY, SMNVEV (reference sequence). Trimming stripped 4 bases from V and 2 bases from J, with 15 bases between. There are 16 residues in the CDR3. Individuals having autoimmune disease history or systemic immunosuppression were not enrolled. The rearrangement uses TRBV27 and TRBJ1-5; no reliable D call. The input for sequencing was CD4+ or CD8+ T cells sorted from blood, taken in a trial of the OX40 agonist ivuxolimab. This TCR was sampled from an adult with an advanced solid tumor such as melanoma, head and neck, liver or kidney cancer. The CDR3 bases are TGTGCCAGCAGTTCCCGGACTGGACGGGGCAATCAGCCCCAGCATTTT. Translating gives CASSSRTGRGNQPQHF.